This is a list of T cell receptor beta chains from one sample in a study of cytomegalovirus exposure and HLA in healthy donors. TCRdb keeps only in-frame clones here, not all; method: immunoSEQ multiplex PCR. The sample shows some 160,000 clones, roughly 80% of them seen only once. Material: PBMCs. The receptors stem from a woman aged 40 to 50 in good health and CMV-seropositive. Both conserved end residues are trimmed from each CDR3. The D gene is left open where the match is weak.

>TRBV5-1|TRBD2
ASSLVPSGGTDTQY
>TRBV6-1|NA
ASTDRMNTEAF
>TRBV5-1|TRBD1
ASMTGTGEETQY
>TRBV5-4|NA
ASSLVGGNSPLH
>TRBV5-6|NA
ASSLARQNEKLF
>TRBV5-1|TRBD2
ASSIAGGPHETQY
>TRBV29-1|NA
SVGTGDVYT
>TRBV19|NA
ASKQADLTGELF
>TRBV30|NA
AWSRGMDTEAF
>TRBV27|TRBD1
ASSLDRGRVETQY
>TRBV14|TRBD1
ASSPQGARDTQY
>TRBV5-5|TRBD1
ASSSLYRDRVSGNTIY
>TRBV27|NA
ASRLGGGQRNSPLH
>TRBV10-3|NA
AIQNYPSYNEQF
>TRBV6-5|NA
ASSYARGSDTQY
>TRBV5-6|TRBD2
ASSLRLAGGSDTQY
>TRBV27|TRBD1
ATTRPGQGVDEQF
>TRBV5-4|TRBD1
ASSLGQGELEAF
>TRBV7-2|TRBD1
ASSWGTGREQY
>TRBV28|NA
ASSGRRTVGYEQF
>TRBV27|NA
ASRKTQLSYEQY
>TRBV7-8|TRBD1
ASSLFRDSSYEQY
>TRBV9|TRBD1
ASSQGWDSAQPQH
>TRBV5-4|TRBD2
ASSLGPRAGANNEQF
>TRBV6-5|NA
ASSYSGGEAF
>TRBV19|TRBD1
ASSRGQTRNPEQY
>TRBV7-9|NA
ASSLVGTVEAF
>TRBV6-1|NA
ASRPTGQNTEAF
>TRBV7-9|TRBD2
SSSPLAGRNTGELF
>TRBV30|NA
AWSVTRATEAF
>TRBV9|NA
ASSAGERANEKLF
>TRBV29-1|TRBD1
SVEMTGEIAF
>TRBV7-9|NA
ASSLGTAYEQY
>TRBV4-3|TRBD1
ASSQDLIRDRGRGAPYEQY
>TRBV7-9|NA
ASSFPSREETQY
>TRBV7-8|NA
ASSPGGNGRFGYT
>TRBV7-2|NA
ASSPLGRGDEKLF
>TRBV7-2|TRBD2
ASSLTSGVYEQY
>TRBV27|NA
ASSFISGSNIQY
>TRBV12-2|NA
ASPQGNQPQH
>TRBV28|TRBD1
ASIPGQGVPVAQH
>TRBV19|NA
ATDGVQGYT
>TRBV11-1|NA
ASSLNPGNTGELF
>TRBV2|TRBD1
ATETGRDQPQH
>TRBV6-6|NA
ASTDTAASEQY
>TRBV7-3|TRBD1
ASSRQGGDTEAF
>TRBV28|NA
ASVRQVSNQPQH
>TRBV9|TRBD1
ASSVDTGGAGNTIY
>TRBV28|TRBD1
ASSSGQGSYNEKLF